The 26 T cell receptor beta chains given below trace back to one sample, sequenced in a study of T cells in Graves' hyperthyroidism and ophthalmopathy. Amplification yielded TCR beta CDR3 regions, with RNA transcripts as the source. HTBI primers were used for first-round RT-PCR of the TCR CDR3. TCRdb called the multiplex PCR reads again in MiXCR, with one record for every CDR3 protein. The profile shows roughly 500,000 distinct CDR3 sequences, around 46% of them singletons. The sequencing sample was made of peripheral blood or thyroid tissue (not recorded which). Receptors originate from an adult woman with Graves' disease, either hyperthyroidism or ophthalmopathy (not recorded which).

This clonotype was recorded once. The J gene is TRBJ2-5, the V gene TRBV2; weak D call: TRBD2 (6 bases). The CDR3 spans 12 residues. Trimming took 6 bases from V and 5 from J, leaving 10 bases between them. Germline V lookup: CDR1 SNHLY, CDR2 FYNNEI. As DNA, the CDR3 is TGTGCCAGCAGCGTACTAGCCGAGACCCAGTACTTC. Translated: CASSVLAETQYF.

This clonotype showed up many times. V gene TRBV15 combines with J gene TRBJ2-7; D remains ambiguous. V shed 3 bases and J shed 0 bases, with 9 bases lying between them. The CDR3 has 14 amino acids. Germline CDR1 is LNHNV and CDR2 is YYDKDF (reference sequence). The CDR3 here is CATSRDRSSYEQYF. DNA for the CDR3: TGTGCCACCAGCAGGGATAGGAGCTCCTACGAGCAGTACTTC.

This clonotype was counted ten times or more. The chain couples TRBV20-1 to TRBJ2-5; TRBD1 agrees at 9 bases. CDR1 DFQATT and CDR2 SNEGSKA come from the germline V gene (reference sequence). The CDR3 runs to 15 residues. J was trimmed by 3 bases and V by 0 bases; bases with no gene match: 5. CDR3 coding DNA: TGCAGTGCTAGAGATTTCGGGACAGGGAAAGAGACCCAGTACTTC. Translating gives CSARDFGTGKETQYF.

The chain joins TRBV19 to TRBJ1-1; maybe TRBD1 (6 bases). V was clipped by 10 bases and J by 4 bases, with 16 bases between them. The germline gives CDR1 LNHDA, CDR2 SQIVND (reference sequence). The length of the CDR3 is 13 residues. The CDR3 protein is CATSGVRGTEAFF. The CDR3 DNA is TGTGCCACCTCAGGGGTTAGGGGCACTGAAGCTTTCTTT.

This clonotype was seen once. The junction and the germline gene differ at one end; a read error may be behind it. V usage is TRBV15 and J usage is TRBJ1-1; D may be TRBD1 (5 bases). CDR1 is LNHNV, CDR2 YYDKDF, per germline (reference sequence). This CDR3 contains 15 residues. CDR3 DNA sequence: TGTGCCACCAGCAGAGACACAGGCGCGAACACTGGAGCTTTCTTT. Protein: CATSRDTGANTGAFF.

The J gene is TRBJ1-4, the V gene TRBV29-1; D not certain. The length of the CDR3 is 13 residues. V lost 7 bases and J 0 bases, leaving 9 bases between the germline ends. Germline V CDR1 and CDR2: SQVTM, ANQGSEA. CDR3 nucleotides: TGCAGCGGTCGCAGTGCAACTAATGAAAAACTGTTTTTT. Translating gives CSGRSATNEKLFF.

CDR3 coding DNA: TGCAGCGTCGCGGACGGATCCTACGAGCAGTACTTC. It codes for CSVADGSYEQYF. V and J are TRBV29-1 and TRBJ2-7; D is unclear. Looked up from germline, CDR1 is SQVTM and CDR2 is ANQGSEA. This CDR3 spans 12 amino acids. V was pared by 6 bases and J by 1 base, with 10 bases between.

This clonotype was detected a few times. This chain uses TRBV4-1 with TRBJ1-4; TRBD1 agrees at 7 bases. Germline V gene lookup returns CDR1 MGHRA and CDR2 YSYEKL. The CDR3 covers 15 residues. The junction had 9 bases not matched to a gene; V was cut back by 1 base and J by 10 bases. The CDR3 DNA follows: TGCGCCAGCAGCCAAGTTTGGACAGGCTATGGAAAACTGTTTTTT. Protein: CASSQVWTGYGKLFF.

V usage is TRBV12-3 or TRBV12-4 and J usage is TRBJ1-2; D is perhaps TRBD1 (5 bases). The CDR3 has 14 amino acids. Trimming pared 5 bases from V and 5 bases from J, leaving 15 bases between. CDR3 residues: CASSTPGTEYGYTF. As DNA, the CDR3 is TGTGCCAGCAGTACCCCCGGGACCGAGTATGGCTACACCTTC.

This chain connects TRBV18 to TRBJ1-5; a weak D match, TRBD1 (5 bases). Trimming left V 3 bases short and J 2 bases short, with 11 bases between. Germline V gives CDR1 KGHSH, CDR2 LQKENI. The CDR3 totals 15 residues. The CDR3 nucleotides are TGTGCCAGCTCACCGAGAGGGGACCGCAATCAGCCCCAGCATTTT. Amino acid sequence: CASSPRGDRNQPQHF. The full variable domain, completed using reference TRBV18 and TRBJ1-5, is NAGVMQNPRHLVRRRGQEARLRCSPMKGHSHVYWYRQLPEEGLKFMVYLQKENIIDESGMPKERFSAEFPKEGPSILRIQQVVRGDSAAYFCASSPRGDRNQPQHFGDGTRLSIL.

Details on this clonotype: In this CDR3 the conserved last residue, phenylalanine or tryptophan, is missing, so a read error is likely. No DNA is shown, since the ends of the CDR3 on it are uncertain; the CDR3 is the one TCRdb lists. The chain uses TRBV7-2 and TRBJ1-1; TRBD1, the table's D call, lacks a check against the DNA. From germline, CDR1 is SGHTA and CDR2 FQGNSA. The CDR3 adds up to 9 amino acids, both ends counted. The CDR3 sequence is CASSLLMSR.

CDR3 DNA: TGTGCCAGCAGGGGCAGTAACCAAGAGACCCAGCATTTT. The encoded protein is CASRGSNQETQHF. V usage is TRBV2 and J usage is TRBJ1-5; D is unresolved. CDR3 length: 13 residues. The germline CDR1 and CDR2 sequences are SNHLY and FYNNEI. V lost 6 bases and J lost 11, with 17 bases in between.

Many counts were recorded for this clonotype. V usage is TRBV2 and J usage is TRBJ1-1, with a possible D match to TRBD1 (5 bases). CDR3 size: 14 residues. Between the trimmed V and J ends, which lost 8 bases and 3 bases, there was a span of 16 bases. The V gene's germline CDR1 is SNHLY and CDR2 FYNNEI. The CDR3 coding sequence is TGTGCCAGCCGAATACCAGAAGGGGACACTGAAGCTTTCTTT. Its translation: CASRIPEGDTEAFF.

This clonotype was counted between two and nine times. V gene TRBV10-3 combines with J gene TRBJ2-5, with TRBD2 matching 7 bases. There are 14 residues in the CDR3. Germline V gene lookup returns CDR1 ENHRY and CDR2 SYGVKD. With V trimmed by 3 bases and J by 4 bases, 5 bases remained unmatched. CDR3 in amino acids: CAISERERGETQYF. For the CDR3, the DNA is TGTGCCATCAGTGAAAGGGAGCGGGGAGAGACCCAGTACTTC.

This clonotype was seen at least ten times. The chain combines TRBV29-1 with TRBJ1-2, with 7 bases aligning to TRBD1. Germline V lookup: CDR1 SQVTM, CDR2 ANQGSEA. CDR3 size: 13 residues. The trim removed 5 bases at V and 2 bases at J, leaving 5 bases unmatched. As DNA, the CDR3 is TGCAGCGTTAAGCCACAGGGGAACTATGGCTACACCTTC. Translated, it gives CSVKPQGNYGYTF.

The genes are TRBV19 and TRBJ2-6; D gene ambiguous. Germline V lookup: CDR1 LNHDA, CDR2 SQIVND (reference sequence). Trimming took off 9 bases at V and 13 bases at J, with 7 bases between the two ends. The CDR3 is made up of 9 amino acids. The CDR3: CASSPVLTF. DNA for the CDR3: TGTGCCAGCAGCCCAGTCCTGACTTTC.

For the CDR3, the DNA is TGTGCCATCAGCGTTGCCAGGGGGACTAATCAGCCCCAGCATTTT. It is translated as CAISVARGTNQPQHF. The chain links TRBV10-3 to TRBJ1-5; 7 bases line up with TRBD1. CDR3 length equals 15 residues. J gave up 4 bases and V 6 bases, and 9 bases lay outside the gene matches. Per germline, CDR1 ENHRY and CDR2 SYGVKD.

V and J are TRBV10-3 and TRBJ2-7; 7 nucleotides match TRBD1. J lost 4 bases, V lost 7 bases, and 7 bases had no gene match. From germline, CDR1 is ENHRY and CDR2 SYGVKD. There are 13 residues in the CDR3. Here the CDR3 DNA reads TGTGCCATCAACATAGGGGGCGAGTACGAGCAGTACTTC. This gives the protein CAINIGGEYEQYF.

The chain employs TRBV6-1 and TRBJ1-2, with D possibly matching TRBD1 (5 bases). The CDR3 has 13 amino acids. The germline V gene has CDR1 MNHNS and CDR2 SASEGT. The CDR3 DNA reads TGTGCGAGCGGGTACTGGGGCGGCTATGGCTACACCTTC. Translation gives CASGYWGGYGYTF.

The gene calls are TRBV5-1 and TRBJ1-2; D unresolved. The germline gives CDR1 SGHRS, CDR2 YFSETQ. CDR3 length: 13 residues. V was trimmed by 7 bases and J by 4 bases, leaving 14 bases between them. The CDR3 sequence: CASRLEFPYGYTF. The CDR3 DNA is TGCGCCAGCCGGTTGGAATTCCCCTATGGCTACACCTTC.

At least ten counts were recorded for this clonotype. The chain is built from TRBV5-1 and TRBJ2-5, with TRBD2 identical over 7 bases. The CDR3 extends over 14 amino acids. V lost 6 bases to trimming and J lost 4 bases; unmatched junction nucleotides: 9. The V gene's germline CDR1 is SGHRS and CDR2 YFSETQ. CDR3 sequence: CASTEVGEGETQYF. DNA of the CDR3: TGCGCCAGCACCGAGGTGGGGGAGGGAGAGACCCAGTACTTC.

CDR3 loop: CASSQVSGGGNAGELFF. CDR3 nucleotides: TGTGCCAGCAGCCAGGTCTCCGGAGGAGGAAACGCCGGGGAGCTGTTTTTT. The chain combines TRBV7-8 with TRBJ2-2; tentatively, D is TRBD2 (5 bases). V was trimmed by 5 bases and J by 6 bases, leaving 22 bases between them. This CDR3 is built from 17 residues. Germline CDR1 and CDR2: SGHVS and FQNEAQ.

The chain recombines TRBV7-2 with TRBJ2-7; a possible D gene is TRBD2 (10 bases). With 3 bases removed from V and 7 bases from J, the gap between germline ends came to 31 bases. This CDR3 has 19 residues. CDR1 and CDR2 from the germline V gene are SGHTA and FQGNSA. CDR3 coding DNA: TGTGCCAGCAGCTTGGGGACAGGGTGGACTAGCGGCCTCTCCGGGGAGCAGTACTTC. It is translated as CASSLGTGWTSGLSGEQYF. Supplemented by reference TRBV7-2 and TRBJ2-7, the full variable domain reads GAGVSQSPSNKVTEKGKDVELRCDPISGHTALYWYRQSLGQGLEFLIYFQGNSAPDKSGLPSDRFSAERTGGSVSTLTIQRTQQEDSAVYLCASSLGTGWTSGLSGEQYFGPGTRLTVT.

This clonotype occurred many times. This chain uses TRBV20-1 with TRBJ2-5; D remains ambiguous. This CDR3 contains 14 residues. The germline CDR1 and CDR2 sequences are DFQATT and SNEGSKA (reference sequence). Trimming left V 3 bases short and J 1 base short, with 12 bases between. CDR3 nucleotides: TGCAGTGCTAGCCCCGGTGGCTTCCAAGAGACCCAGTACTTC. Translating gives CSASPGGFQETQYF.

This chain uses TRBV10-3 with TRBJ1-1; possible D gene TRBD1, 6 bases. CDR1 is ENHRY and CDR2 is SYGVKD in the germline V gene. Trimming stripped 0 bases from V and 6 bases from J, with 11 bases between. This CDR3 comprises 14 residues. In DNA form, the CDR3 reads TGTGCCATCAGTGAGTCGGCCAGGGGCTCTGAAGCTTTCTTT. Translating it yields CAISESARGSEAFF.

This clonotype was recorded a few times. This may come from a read error, since a much larger clone is one base off. The chain uses TRBV6-4 and TRBJ2-7; a possible D gene is TRBD2 (6 bases). This CDR3 has 12 amino acids. CDR1 MRHNA and CDR2 SNTAGT come from the germline V gene. The CDR3 coding sequence is TGTGCCAGCAGTCAATCGGACTACGAGCAGCACTTC. This sequence encodes CASSQSDYEQHF.